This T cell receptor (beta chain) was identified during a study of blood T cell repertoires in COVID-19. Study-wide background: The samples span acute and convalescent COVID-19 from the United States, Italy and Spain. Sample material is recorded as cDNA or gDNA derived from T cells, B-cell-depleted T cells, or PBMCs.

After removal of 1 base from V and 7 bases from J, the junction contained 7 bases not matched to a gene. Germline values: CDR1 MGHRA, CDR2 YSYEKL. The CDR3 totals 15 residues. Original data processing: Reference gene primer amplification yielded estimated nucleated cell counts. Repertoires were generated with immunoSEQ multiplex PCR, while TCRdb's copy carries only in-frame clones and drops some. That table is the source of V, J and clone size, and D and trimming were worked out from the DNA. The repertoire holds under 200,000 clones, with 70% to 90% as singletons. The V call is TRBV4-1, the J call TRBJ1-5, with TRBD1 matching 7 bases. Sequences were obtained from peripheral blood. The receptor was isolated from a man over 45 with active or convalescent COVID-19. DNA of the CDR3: TGCGCCAGCAGCCAAGCCACAGGGGTTGTACAGCCCCAGCATTTT. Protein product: CASSQATGVVQPQHF.